These 9 T cell receptor beta chains were all obtained from the same sample, sequenced in a study of regulatory and conventional T cells in RAG deficiency. Sequencing used immunoSEQ multiplex PCR; TCRdb keeps in-frame clones, though not all of them. Seen here are more than 40,000 clones, about nine tenths observed once, and the top ten hold 0.51%. The sorted conventional CD4+ T cells were CD25-low and CD127-high, with genomic DNA sequenced. This same sample was also taken into another study, of regulatory T cells. From that paper: The primer mix had 52 TRBV and 13 TRBJ primers.

The sample taken for sequencing was CD4+ effector T cells sorted from blood. The receptors derive from a human donor in good health.

The sample holds one count of this clone. The CDR3: CASSEMTGGAGGYTF. The CDR3 nucleotides are TGTGCCAGCAGTGAAATGACAGGGGGCGCTGGTGGCTACACCTTC. V is TRBV2 and J is TRBJ1-2, with 10 bases aligning to TRBD1. The V segment lost 2 bases and the J segment 7 bases; nucleotides outside the gene matches: 7. The CDR3 spans 15 residues. Per the germline V gene, CDR1 is SNHLY and CDR2 is FYNNEI.

The rearrangement uses TRBV7-9 and TRBJ2-6; 12 bases are shared with TRBD1. From germline, CDR1 is SEHNR and CDR2 FQNEAQ (reference sequence). The J segment lost 3 bases and the V segment lost 5 bases, leaving 2 bases of the junction unmatched. This CDR3 has 16 residues. The CDR3: CASSGTGGGGANVLTF. In DNA form, the CDR3 reads TGTGCCAGCAGCGGGACAGGGGGCGGTGGGGCCAACGTCCTGACTTTC.

The V call is TRBV11-2, the J call TRBJ2-1; D not resolved. Germline CDR1 reads SGHAT; CDR2 reads FQNNGV. V lost 1 base to trimming and J lost 4 bases, with 5 bases between them. This CDR3 is built from 13 residues. CDR3 sequence: CASSLGLYNEQFF. The CDR3 DNA sequence: TGTGCCAGCAGCTTAGGTCTATACAATGAGCAGTTCTTC.

A note on this clone: Sequence at one end of the junction differs from germline and may be a read error. CDR3 bases: TGCGCCAGCAGACGACAGGGCGGCAACCAGCCCCAGCATTTT. Translated: CASRRQGGNQPQHF. The rearrangement joins TRBV10-2 to TRBJ1-5; 7 bases agree with TRBD1. There are 14 residues in the CDR3. Per the germline V gene, CDR1 is WSHSY and CDR2 is SAAADI.

This clone was detected only a few times. The rearrangement uses TRBV2 and TRBJ2-1, with 7 positions matching TRBD2. Looked up from germline, CDR1 is SNHLY and CDR2 is FYNNEI. V trimming: 4 bases; J trimming: 0 bases; junction bases outside the gene matches: 3. The CDR3 length is 15 residues. CDR3: CASSAGGGSYNEQFF. In DNA form, the CDR3 reads TGTGCCAGCAGTGCGGGCGGGGGCTCCTACAATGAGCAGTTCTTC.

The genes are TRBV6-1 and TRBJ1-6; D gene uncertain. In germline, CDR1 is MNHNS, CDR2 SASEGT. CDR3 length: 15 amino acids. V lost 1 base and J 5 bases, leaving 9 bases between the germline ends. CDR3 DNA: TGTGCCAGCAGTGAAGGTCAGGAGAATAATTCACCCCTCCACTTT. It yields the protein CASSEGQENNSPLHF.

This clone was observed a few times. The chain combines TRBV6-5 with TRBJ1-2; D gene unclear. V lost 5 bases and J lost 1, with 14 bases in between. This CDR3 comprises 15 residues. The germline V gene encodes CDR1 MNHEY and CDR2 SVGAGI. DNA of the CDR3: TGTGCCAGCAGTCCCTTTCTGGACTTTAACTATGGCTACACCTTC. The encoded protein is CASSPFLDFNYGYTF.

The CDR3, as DNA: TGTGCCAGCAGCCCGCCAGGGGGAGATACGCAGTATTTT. Translating it yields CASSPPGGDTQYF. The chain carries TRBV7-9 and TRBJ2-3, with 7 bases identical to TRBD1. V shed 5 bases and J 5 bases; nucleotides not matched to a gene: 4. Germline assignment: CDR1 SEHNR and CDR2 FQNEAQ (reference sequence). The CDR3 totals 13 residues.

The chain combines TRBV18 with TRBJ2-3; maybe TRBD1 (6 bases). The CDR3 has 16 amino acids. V lost 1 base and J 1 base, leaving 12 bases between the germline ends. The germline gives CDR1 KGHSH, CDR2 LQKENI. The CDR3 reads CASSPLQGIGTDTQYF. DNA of the CDR3: TGTGCCAGCTCACCACTTCAGGGGATCGGCACAGATACGCAGTATTTT.